The sample holds a few counts of the clone carrying this T cell receptor beta chain. Its antigen is still unknown. The record originates from a study of response to subunit inactivated influenza vaccine. The study, taken as a whole, reports: There was a suggestion from the authors that each seasonal influenza vaccination recruits few new T cells.

V lost 1 base to trimming and J lost 1 base, with 10 bases between them. This CDR3 is 15 amino acids long. TCRdb independently ran MiXCR on the RT-PCR reads; one entry per CDR3 protein. This table has more than 550,000 distinct CDR3 sequences, approximately 10% appearing once. J is TRBJ1-1 and V is TRBV12-3 or TRBV12-4; D gene uncertain. The sequencing here drew on PBMCs from blood, taken on the day of vaccination. This sequence originates from a man aged 45-65 years who received an inactivated influenza vaccine. The CDR3 nucleotides read TGTGCCAGCAGTTTAGGGCGGCACTGGAACACTGAAGCTTTCTTT. Its protein is CASSLGRHWNTEAFF.